The present TCR beta chain was sequenced within a study of shared clonotypes between healthy human individuals. Concerning this clone: No antigen is known for it.

Sequencing was performed with immunoSEQ multiplex PCR; in TCRdb, only in-frame clones are kept and a portion is missing. The sample holds around 1.6 million clones, roughly 98% seen once. Donors were Caucasian adults residing in Nashville, Tennessee, USA. Deletions cut 6 bases from V and 7 bases from J, with 16 bases between. The CDR3 is 13 amino acids. The germline CDR1 and CDR2 sequences are MNHNS and SASEGT. Regarding the study as a whole: A small donor pool kept down the genetic and exposure-history diversity that was represented.

This chain links TRBV6-1 with TRBJ2-7; no reliable D call. Sequencing was carried out using naive CD4+ T cells sorted from blood. Sample subset: CD45RA+ positively selected. The clonotype comes from a man aged 30 to 39 in good health. The CDR3 loop is CASSESLPTEQYF. The DNA for the CDR3 is TGTGCCAGCAGCGAATCCCTTCCCACTGAGCAGTACTTC.